This T cell receptor (beta chain) was identified during a study of shared clonotypes between healthy human individuals. Whole-study findings and limits: For naive CD4 cells, roughly 4.6% of clonotypes were shared across several donors.

CDR3 length: 19 amino acids. The ends were cut back, 0 bases at V and 2 bases at J, with 21 bases in the middle. A CD45RA+ naive subset and a CD45RA-negative memory subset were split from CD4+ cells. Notes on this clone: Its matching antigen is unknown.

An approximately 220 ng quantity of DNA, roughly 29,000 T cell genomes, went into the sorted-subset replicate PCRs. The table came from immunoSEQ multiplex PCR; TCRdb's copy has only in-frame clones and leaves some out. This table holds 740,000 or so clones, around 78% found once. Sequenced material: memory CD4+ T cells sorted from blood. Sample subset: CD45RA-negative fraction. This TCR derives from a woman under 40 in good health. The V call is TRBV5-3, the J call TRBJ1-5, with D uncertain. TRBV5-3 is an ORF, and what it does is uncertain. CDR3 coding DNA: TGTGCCAGAAGCTTGGAGGCCAGTTGGAGTTACCGTGGCAATCAGCCCCAGCATTTT. It encodes CARSLEASWSYRGNQPQHF.